This T cell receptor beta chain was captured by sequencing in a study of T cell responses to AZD1222 COVID-19 vaccine. General study points: Reportedly, nearly half the spike-specific TCRs target unmutated variant regions.

The repertoire was sequenced with immunoSEQ multiplex PCR; TCRdb's copy has only in-frame clones and lacks some. Counted here are some 150,000 clones, about 91% occurring once; the ten biggest clones make up approximately 2.3%. CDR1 and CDR2 from the germline V gene are GTSNPN and SVGIG (reference sequence). The CDR3 is 13 residues long. V was cut by 2 bases and J by 2 bases, with 9 bases left in between. Turning to this clone: Antigen unknown.

The receptor was derived from an adult in good health. The sequences come from peripheral blood, collected on day 0 of AZD1222 vaccination. The chain employs TRBV30 and TRBJ1-2; D gene unclear. CDR3 DNA: TGTGCCTGGAGTCCCTCGGGCAACTATGGCTACACCTTC. This translates into CAWSPSGNYGYTF.